The T cell receptor beta chain under discussion was sequenced for a study of blood T cell repertoires in COVID-19 (dated by TCRdb to 2018 to 2020). About the study as a whole: Samples covering the acute and convalescent phases of COVID-19 were provided by collaborators in the United States, Italy and Spain. Sample metadata almost always included a de-identified subject ID, COVID-19 status, age in years and sex. The repertoires were released in a freely available public database meant as a resource for research on the immune response to SARS-CoV-2. Samples came from the ongoing ImmuneRACE study (first 160 participants) plus 1,254 subjects from 6 global collaborators. Deeply sampled blood TCRbeta repertoires from subjects exposed to, actively infected with, or recovered from COVID-19 were included in the dataset. The prospective study material was composed of cDNA or gDNA derived from T cells, B-cell-depleted T cells, or PBMCs. Where available, HLA class I and class II types were obtained from metadata supplied by the sample provider rather than from assay-based typing.

Whole blood was collected in K2EDTA tubes by collaborating institutions according to the institutions' own protocols. Collaborator samples were shipped for TCRbeta analysis as frozen whole blood, isolated PBMCs, or DNA extracted from either sample type. The immunoSEQ Assay, a bias-controlled multiplex PCR, was used to amplify TCRbeta CDR3 regions from genomic DNA. The published analysis was carried out like this. Within the assay, amplification of reference gene primers was used to estimate how many nucleated cells each sample contained. To quantify the absolute abundance of each unique TCRbeta CDR3 rearrangement, sequence reads were collapsed and filtered. For each sample, productive Simpson clonality was calculated by taking the square root of Simpson's diversity index across productive rearrangements. TCRdb took this table from immuneACCESS and kept in-frame rearrangements with V and J called. Such tables lack part of the clones; where checked against another copy, unresolved V genes explain under half of the gap, and the rest is unexplained. From that table come the V and J calls and clone size; the DNA was used to work out D and trimming. This sample comprises fewer than 400,000 clones, around 83% of them detected only once. 2.5% to 3% of the sample comes from the top ten.

What the study reported, not specific to this receptor: Clinical and demographic metadata were provided uncurated, with the amount varying by source and participant.

About this clone itself: The antigen it recognizes is unknown. There are no base qualities to consult, and no much larger clone falls within one base.

The material sequenced was peripheral blood. This receptor was identified in a man aged 25-40 years with active or convalescent COVID-19.

This receptor carries the CDR3 CASKGSLGNTIYF. In nucleotide form, the sequence is TGTGCCAGCAAAGGGAGTCTTGGAAACACCATATATTTT. The rearranged segments are TRBV2 and TRBJ1-3, with the D gene uncertain. V is clipped by 7 bases and J by 3 bases, and the sequence between their germline boundaries is 10 bases long. From the cysteine up to the phenylalanine, the CDR3 has a length of 13 residues. Only the CDR3 part of the read is kept: 39 bases, read in frame from the first base. CDR1 and CDR2, looked up from the germline V gene, are SNHLY and FYNNEI.